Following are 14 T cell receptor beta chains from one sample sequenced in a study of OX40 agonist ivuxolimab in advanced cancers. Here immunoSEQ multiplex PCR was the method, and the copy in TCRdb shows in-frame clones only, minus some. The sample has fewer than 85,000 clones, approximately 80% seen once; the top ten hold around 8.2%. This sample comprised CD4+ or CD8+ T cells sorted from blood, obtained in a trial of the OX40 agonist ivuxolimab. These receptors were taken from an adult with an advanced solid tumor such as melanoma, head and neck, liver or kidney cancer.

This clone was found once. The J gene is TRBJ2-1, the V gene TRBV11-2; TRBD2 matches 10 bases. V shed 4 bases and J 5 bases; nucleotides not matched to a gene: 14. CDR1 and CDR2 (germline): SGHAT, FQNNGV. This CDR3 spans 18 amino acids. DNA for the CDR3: TGTGCCAGCAGCTACCGAGTAGCGGGAGGTTATGAGGACAATGAGCAGTTCTTC. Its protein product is CASSYRVAGGYEDNEQFF.

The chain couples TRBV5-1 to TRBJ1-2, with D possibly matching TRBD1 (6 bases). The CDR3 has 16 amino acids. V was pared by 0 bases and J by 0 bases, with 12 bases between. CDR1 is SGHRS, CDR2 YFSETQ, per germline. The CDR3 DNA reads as TGCGCCAGCAGCTTGGGTCCGCAGGGGACTAACTATGGCTACACCTTC. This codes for CASSLGPQGTNYGYTF.

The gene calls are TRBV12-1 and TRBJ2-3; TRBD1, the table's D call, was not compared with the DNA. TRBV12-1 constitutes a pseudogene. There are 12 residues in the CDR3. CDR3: CASSFDQDGQYF. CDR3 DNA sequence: TGTGCCAGCAGCTTTGATCAGGATGGGCAGTATTTT.

CDR3 sequence reads: CSATRQGVNTEAFF. CDR3 bases: TGCAGCGCCACTCGACAGGGGGTAAACACTGAAGCTTTCTTT. V gene TRBV29-1 combines with J gene TRBJ1-1; TRBD1 aligns across 9 bases. From germline, CDR1 is SQVTM and CDR2 ANQGSEA. J gave up 2 bases and V 7 bases, and 8 bases lay outside the gene matches. CDR3 length equals 14 residues.

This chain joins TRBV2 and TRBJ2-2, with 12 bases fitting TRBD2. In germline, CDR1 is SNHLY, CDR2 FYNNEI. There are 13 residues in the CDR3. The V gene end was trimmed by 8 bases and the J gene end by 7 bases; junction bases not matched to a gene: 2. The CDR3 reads CASGGLAGGELFF. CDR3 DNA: TGTGCCAGCGGGGGACTAGCGGGCGGGGAGCTGTTTTTT.

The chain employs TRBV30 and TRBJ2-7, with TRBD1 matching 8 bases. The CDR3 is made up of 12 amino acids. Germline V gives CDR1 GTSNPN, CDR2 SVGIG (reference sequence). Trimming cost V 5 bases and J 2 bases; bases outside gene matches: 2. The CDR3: CAWDRGAYEQYF. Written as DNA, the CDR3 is TGTGCCTGGGACAGGGGAGCCTACGAGCAGTACTTC.

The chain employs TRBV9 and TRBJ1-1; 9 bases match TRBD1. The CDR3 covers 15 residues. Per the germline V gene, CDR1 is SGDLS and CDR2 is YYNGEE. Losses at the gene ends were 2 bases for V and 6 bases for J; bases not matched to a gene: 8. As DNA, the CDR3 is TGTGCCAGCAGCGTGGACCCGGACAGGGGTGCTGAAGCTTTCTTT. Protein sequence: CASSVDPDRGAEAFF.

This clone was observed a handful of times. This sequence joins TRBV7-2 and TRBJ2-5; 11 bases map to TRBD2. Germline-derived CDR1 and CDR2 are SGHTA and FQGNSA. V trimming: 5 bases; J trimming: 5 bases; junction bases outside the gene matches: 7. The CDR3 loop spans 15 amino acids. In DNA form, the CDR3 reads TGTGCCAGCAGCGTTAGCGGGGGGGCACACGAGACCCAGTACTTC. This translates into CASSVSGGAHETQYF.

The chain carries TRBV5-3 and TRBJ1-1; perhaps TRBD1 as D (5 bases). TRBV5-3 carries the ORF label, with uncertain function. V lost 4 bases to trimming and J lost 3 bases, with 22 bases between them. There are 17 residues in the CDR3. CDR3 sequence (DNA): TGTGCCAGAAGCCACCAGGGAACCCAAAGGGCGGACACTGAAGCTTTCTTT. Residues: CARSHQGTQRADTEAFF.

CDR3 protein: CASSPAGGGNNEQFF. CDR3 nucleotides: TGTGCCAGTAGTCCAGCGGGAGGGGGGAACAATGAGCAGTTCTTC. The chain links TRBV19 to TRBJ2-1, with 10 nucleotides matching TRBD2. The trim removed 5 bases at V and 5 bases at J, leaving 6 bases unmatched. This CDR3 has 15 amino acids. In germline, CDR1 is LNHDA, CDR2 SQIVND (reference sequence). Variable domain in full (rest from reference TRBV19 and TRBJ2-1): DGGITQSPKYLFRKEGQNVTLSCEQNLNHDAMYWYRQDPGQGLRLIYYSQIVNDFQKGDIAEGYSVSREKKESFPLTVTSAQKNPTAFYLCASSPAGGGNNEQFFGPGTRLTVL.

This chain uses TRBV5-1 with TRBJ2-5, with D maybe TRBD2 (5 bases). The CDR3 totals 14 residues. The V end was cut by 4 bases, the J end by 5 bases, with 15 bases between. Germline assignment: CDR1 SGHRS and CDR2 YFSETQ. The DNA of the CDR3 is TGCGCCAGCAGCGTGGGCCTATCGGGGGAGACCCAGTACTTC. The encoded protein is CASSVGLSGETQYF.

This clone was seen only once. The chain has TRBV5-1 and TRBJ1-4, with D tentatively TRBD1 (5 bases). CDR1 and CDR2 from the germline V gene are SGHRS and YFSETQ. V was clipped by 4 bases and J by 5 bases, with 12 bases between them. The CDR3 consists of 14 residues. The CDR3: CASSRRGENEKLFF. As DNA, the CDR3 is TGCGCCAGCAGCCGGCGGGGGGAAAATGAAAAACTGTTTTTT. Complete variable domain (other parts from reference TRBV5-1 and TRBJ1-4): KAGVTQTPRYLIKTRGQQVTLSCSPISGHRSVSWYQQTPGQGLQFLFEYFSETQRNKGNFPGRFSGRQFSNSRSEMNVSTLELGDSALYLCASSRRGENEKLFFGSGTQLSVL.

CDR3 amino acids: CASSIQTADQPQHF. CDR3 sequence (DNA): TGTGCCAGTAGTATCCAGACAGCCGATCAGCCCCAGCATTTT. The chain is built from TRBV19 and TRBJ1-5, with a tentative D call TRBD1 (5 bases). The CDR3 is made up of 14 amino acids. Germline loops: CDR1 LNHDA, CDR2 SQIVND (reference sequence). With 3 bases removed from V and 5 bases from J, the gap between germline ends came to 11 bases.

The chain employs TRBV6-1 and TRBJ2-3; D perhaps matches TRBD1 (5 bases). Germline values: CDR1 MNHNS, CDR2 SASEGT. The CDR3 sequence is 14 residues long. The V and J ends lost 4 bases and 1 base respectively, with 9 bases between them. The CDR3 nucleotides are TGTGCCAGCAGTGTAGGCAGGGGCACAGATACGCAGTATTTT. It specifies CASSVGRGTDTQYF.